This T cell receptor beta chain is from a study of graft-versus-host responses after intestinal transplantation. The table lists this clone with a few counts. Graft tissue processing released intraepithelial and lamina propria lymphocytes. Produced via immunoSEQ multiplex PCR; TCRdb's table is partial and in-frame only. The data contain about 21,000 clones, approximately 79% of them singletons. Trimming took 1 base from V and 3 from J, leaving 10 bases between them. This CDR3 has 15 residues. Germline V gene sequence: CDR1 SGHRS, CDR2 YFSETQ. The V and J genes are TRBV5-1 and TRBJ2-2; D is perhaps TRBD1 (5 bases). The receptor was derived from a human patient who received an intestinal transplant, so some T cells may come from the graft donor. The sample consisted of ileum tissue, taken roughly 21 days after intestinal transplant. CDR3 DNA: TGCGCCAGCAGCTTGCAGGGCTCGGACACCGGGGAGCTGTTTTTT. Translating it yields CASSLQGSDTGELFF. Full variable domain (remainder filled in from reference TRBV5-1 and TRBJ2-2): KAGVTQTPRYLIKTRGQQVTLSCSPISGHRSVSWYQQTPGQGLQFLFEYFSETQRNKGNFPGRFSGRQFSNSRSEMNVSTLELGDSALYLCASSLQGSDTGELFFGEGSRLTVL.